This entry lists 18 T cell receptor beta chains sequenced from one sample in a study of monozygotic twins with cystic fibrosis (dated by TCRdb to 2020 to 2023). The library was prepared using the immunoSEQ multiplex PCR assay. TCRdb obtained this table from immuneACCESS and retained in-frame rearrangements with V and J assigned. These tables miss some clones; where compared with another copy, unresolved V genes account for less than half of the shortfall, and the remainder is unexplained. The sample includes approximately 32,000 clones, with about 96% observed a single time. The top ten constitute about 0.15% of the sample. The specimen sequenced was blood. Receptor source: a girl aged 2-10 years with cystic fibrosis.

The chain links TRBV30 to TRBJ2-7, with 13 bases that match TRBD2. The CDR3 has 18 residues. CDR1 and CDR2 (germline): GTSNPN, SVGIG (reference sequence). The trim removed 2 bases at V and 2 bases at J, leaving 12 bases unmatched. Here the CDR3 reads CAWSLRRGLAGSTYEQYF. Here the CDR3 DNA reads TGTGCCTGGAGTCTAAGAAGGGGACTAGCGGGATCGACCTACGAGCAGTACTTC.

The V gene is TRBV7-6, the J gene TRBJ2-7; 7 positions match TRBD2. The germline CDR1 and CDR2 sequences are SGHVS and FNYEAQ. The junction had 9 bases not matched to a gene; V was cut back by 4 bases and J by 0 bases. The CDR3 sequence is 16 residues long. The CDR3 sequence is CASSSPSGVSSYEQYF. For the CDR3, the DNA is TGTGCCAGCAGCTCACCCAGCGGGGTCAGCTCCTACGAGCAGTACTTC.

V is TRBV10-2 and J is TRBJ1-1, with D maybe TRBD1 (5 bases). Germline lookup yields CDR1 WSHSY and CDR2 SAAADI. V was trimmed by 3 bases and J by 5 bases, leaving 13 bases between them. The CDR3 is made up of 14 amino acids. The CDR3 loop is CASSDPGTTTEAFF. Here the CDR3 DNA reads TGCGCCAGCAGTGACCCAGGGACCACAACTGAAGCTTTCTTT.

V and J are TRBV9 and TRBJ2-7; D gene uncertain. The CDR3 contains 12 residues. The germline V and J ends were trimmed by 2 bases and 7 bases, with 10 bases remaining between them. Germline V gene data show CDR1 as SGDLS and CDR2 as YYNGEE. CDR3 nucleotide sequence: TGTGCCAGCAGCGTCAGCTCTGGGGAGCAGTACTTC. Translated, it gives CASSVSSGEQYF.

The chain combines TRBV7-2 with TRBJ1-1; D may be TRBD1 (6 bases). V was shortened by 1 base and J by 6 bases, with 18 bases between the two germline ends. Germline lookup yields CDR1 SGHTA and CDR2 FQGNSA. This CDR3 contains 16 residues. Written as DNA, the CDR3 is TGTGCCAGCAGCTTAGGGAGGGGGATTCCCCTCTCTGAAGCTTTCTTT. Protein: CASSLGRGIPLSEAFF. Full variable domain (remainder filled in from reference TRBV7-2 and TRBJ1-1): GAGVSQSPSNKVTEKGKDVELRCDPISGHTALYWYRQSLGQGLEFLIYFQGNSAPDKSGLPSDRFSAERTGGSVSTLTIQRTQQEDSAVYLCASSLGRGIPLSEAFFGQGTRLTVV.

This chain links TRBV27 with TRBJ2-7; 12 bases align to TRBD2. CDR1 is MNHEY and CDR2 is SMNVEV in the germline V gene (reference sequence). This CDR3 comprises 15 residues. The J segment lost 4 bases and the V segment lost 5 bases, leaving 6 bases of the junction unmatched. The CDR3, as DNA: TGTGCCAGCAGTCAGTCTAGCGGGAGGGCTTACGAGCAGTACTTC. This codes for CASSQSSGRAYEQYF.

V usage is TRBV5-8 and J usage is TRBJ2-3, with D perhaps being TRBD1 or TRBD2 (5 bases each). Per the germline V gene, CDR1 is SGHTS and CDR2 is YDEGEE. The CDR3 is made up of 13 amino acids. Trimming stripped 5 bases from V and 5 bases from J, with 12 bases between. This CDR3 reads CASRLSGGDTQYF. CDR3 nucleotides: TGTGCCAGCAGACTAAGTGGGGGAGATACGCAGTATTTT.

The CDR3, as DNA: TGCGCCAGCAGCCGGGCAGGGGCTGCCTACGAGCAGTACTTC. It specifies CASSRAGAAYEQYF. This chain links TRBV10-1 with TRBJ2-7; TRBD1 might be the D (6 bases). The V and J ends lost 6 bases and 2 bases respectively, with 14 bases between them. The CDR3 totals 14 residues. Germline CDR1 is WNHNN and CDR2 is SYGVQD (reference sequence).

The V gene is TRBV30, the J gene TRBJ2-7; perhaps D is TRBD1 or TRBD2 (5 bases each). V lost 2 bases, J lost 6 bases, and 14 bases lay in between. Germline CDR1 GTSNPN, CDR2 SVGIG (reference sequence). The CDR3 contains 13 residues. CDR3: CAWSPRRGSEQYF. The CDR3 nucleotides are TGTGCCTGGAGTCCACGCCGGGGCTCCGAGCAGTACTTC.

The rearrangement uses TRBV5-1 and TRBJ1-2, with 7 positions matching TRBD1. CDR3 size: 20 residues. V lost 2 bases, J lost 5 bases, and 24 bases stayed unmatched. The V gene's germline CDR1 is SGHRS and CDR2 YFSETQ. Written as DNA, the CDR3 is TGCGCCAGCAGCTTTTATGGCTGGGGGCAGGAGGGGGCTTCTGGATATGGCTACACCTTC. Protein sequence: CASSFYGWGQEGASGYGYTF.

The chain is built from TRBV4-2 and TRBJ1-5; D unresolved. Germline loops: CDR1 LGHNA, CDR2 YNFKEQ. CDR3 length: 14 residues. V was trimmed by 0 bases and J by 4 bases, leaving 7 bases between them. CDR3 amino acids: CASSQDLENQPQHF. The CDR3 DNA reads TGTGCCAGCAGCCAAGATCTAGAGAATCAGCCCCAGCATTTT.

The count of this clone is one. The DNA of the CDR3 is TGTGCCAGCAGCGGGACAGTGGTTGGCAATCAGCCCCAGCATTTT. It translates to CASSGTVVGNQPQHF. This chain joins TRBV2 and TRBJ1-5; 7 bases match TRBD1. This CDR3 spans 15 amino acids. J lost 2 bases, V lost 6 bases, and 7 bases had no gene match. Germline assignment: CDR1 SNHLY and CDR2 FYNNEI.

The DNA for the CDR3 is TGTGCCTGGAGTGTATCTGGCCGGGGACGGTATGGCTACACCTTC. Its protein product is CAWSVSGRGRYGYTF. The V call is TRBV30, the J call TRBJ1-2, with D possibly being TRBD1 (5 bases). This CDR3 has 15 residues. V was pared by 0 bases and J by 5 bases, with 16 bases between. CDR1 GTSNPN and CDR2 SVGIG come from the germline V gene (reference sequence).

This rearrangement joins TRBV19 to TRBJ2-5, with a tentative D call TRBD2 (6 bases). CDR3 length equals 12 residues. Trimming shortened V by 5 bases and J by 5 bases, and 9 bases separated the two germline ends. Germline V gives CDR1 LNHDA, CDR2 SQIVND (reference sequence). The CDR3 region is CASSGGGETQYF. As DNA, the CDR3 is TGTGCCAGTAGTGGTGGGGGGGAGACCCAGTACTTC.

The genes are TRBV30 and TRBJ1-5, with D hard to call. The ends were cut back, 0 bases at V and 5 bases at J, with 11 bases in the middle. The CDR3 has 14 residues. The germline V gene encodes CDR1 GTSNPN and CDR2 SVGIG (reference sequence). The CDR3 DNA reads TGTGCCTGGAGTGTAGGTGTCAGAGATCAGCCCCAGCATTTT. It codes for CAWSVGVRDQPQHF. The whole variable domain, remainder taken from reference TRBV30 and TRBJ1-5, is SQTIHQWPATLVQPVGSPLSLECTVEGTSNPNLYWYRQAAGRGLQLLFYSVGIGQISSEVPQNLSASRPQDRQFILSSKKLLLSDSGFYLCAWSVGVRDQPQHFGDGTRLSIL.

The gene calls are TRBV27 and TRBJ1-1; 7 bases agree with TRBD1. The CDR3 sequence is 14 residues long. J lost 1 base, V lost 3 bases, and 2 bases had no gene match. Looked up from germline, CDR1 is MNHEY and CDR2 is SMNVEV (reference sequence). CDR3 coding DNA: TGTGCCAGCAGTTTCGGGACAGCGAACACTGAAGCTTTCTTT. Residues: CASSFGTANTEAFF.

V usage is TRBV11-2 and J usage is TRBJ1-3; a weak D match, TRBD1 (6 bases). Per germline, CDR1 SGHAT and CDR2 FQNNGV. Trimming stripped 0 bases from V and 2 bases from J, with 14 bases between. This CDR3 region has 17 residues. CDR3: CASSLDRTASTGNTIYF. CDR3 sequence (DNA): TGTGCCAGCAGCTTAGACAGGACAGCCTCGACTGGAAACACCATATATTTT.

This sequence joins TRBV28 and TRBJ1-4; D gene ambiguous. The CDR3 covers 13 residues. CDR1 and CDR2 from the germline V gene are MDHEN and SYDVKM. The ends were cut back, 3 bases at V and 4 bases at J, with 6 bases in the middle. The CDR3 region is CASSFSLNEKLFF. The CDR3 DNA sequence: TGTGCCAGCAGTTTTTCCCTTAATGAAAAACTGTTTTTT.